Each of the 14 T cell receptor beta chains below was sequenced from the same sample in a study of blood T cell repertoires in COVID-19. Data came from immunoSEQ multiplex PCR; TCRdb stores just in-frame clones and leaves some out. The sample has around 210,000 clones, approximately 87% seen once. The sample taken for sequencing was peripheral blood. All receptors derive from a woman between 65 and 79 years old with acute or convalescent COVID-19.

The rearrangement links TRBV2 to TRBJ1-3, with 8 bases lining up with TRBD1. The CDR3 is made up of 15 amino acids. Germline values: CDR1 SNHLY, CDR2 FYNNEI. J lost 5 bases, V lost 5 bases, and 8 bases had no gene match. CDR3 bases: TGTGCCAGCAGTCCAGGACAGGGCGGTAGAAACACCATATATTTT. This encodes CASSPGQGGRNTIYF.

The chain links TRBV28 to TRBJ1-2; 7 bases fit TRBD1. CDR1 and CDR2 from the germline V gene are MDHEN and SYDVKM. CDR3 size: 14 residues. V was pared by 7 bases and J by 8 bases, with 13 bases of the junction left unmatched. The CDR3 region is CASTGDRPSRGYTF. CDR3 nucleotides: TGTGCCAGCACCGGGGACAGACCCAGCCGGGGCTACACCTTC.

The V and J genes are TRBV5-1 and TRBJ1-2; 7 nucleotides align to TRBD1. Germline V gives CDR1 SGHRS, CDR2 YFSETQ. The CDR3 has 14 amino acids. The V and J ends lost 4 bases and 0 bases, in that order; junction bases with no gene match: 3. The CDR3 spells CASSQQGSNYGYTF. Written as DNA, the CDR3 is TGCGCCAGCAGCCAACAGGGGTCTAACTATGGCTACACCTTC.

This clone appeared a single time. This sequence joins TRBV6-1 and TRBJ2-1; 11 positions match TRBD2. This CDR3 is 19 amino acids long. The trim removed 4 bases at V and 1 base at J, leaving 12 bases unmatched. The germline V gene has CDR1 MNHNS and CDR2 SASEGT. CDR3 bases: TGTGCCAGCAGTGGTGACTCCTTTCGACTAGCGGGGTCCTACAATGAGCAGTTCTTC. Its protein is CASSGDSFRLAGSYNEQFF.

The J gene is TRBJ1-3, the V gene TRBV7-8; D might be TRBD1 (6 bases). This CDR3 region has 14 residues. Trimming took 5 bases from V and 0 from J, leaving 8 bases between them. CDR1 is SGHVS, CDR2 FQNEAQ, per germline. In nucleotides, the CDR3 is TGTGCCAGCAGCACAGGGACCTCTGGAAACACCATATATTTT. Translated: CASSTGTSGNTIYF.

The rearrangement uses TRBV5-6 and TRBJ1-5, with D maybe TRBD1 (6 bases). The CDR3 length is 15 residues. V dropped 4 bases and J dropped 5 bases, with 16 bases sitting between them. The V gene's germline CDR1 is SGHDT and CDR2 YYEEEE. The CDR3 here is CASSREQGRDQPQHF. DNA for the CDR3: TGTGCCAGCAGCAGAGAACAGGGCCGAGATCAGCCCCAGCATTTT.

The chain combines TRBV19 with TRBJ1-1; 8 nucleotides match TRBD1. There are 15 residues in the CDR3. In germline, CDR1 is LNHDA, CDR2 SQIVND (reference sequence). Trimming at V came to 7 bases and at J to 2 bases, leaving 9 bases not matched to a gene. CDR3 loop: CASTQSAGGNTEAFF. The CDR3 DNA follows: TGTGCCAGTACTCAATCTGCAGGGGGCAACACTGAAGCTTTCTTT.

This clone was seen a handful of times. The J gene is TRBJ2-7, the V gene TRBV10-3; maybe TRBD1 (6 bases). CDR1 is ENHRY and CDR2 is SYGVKD in the germline V gene. Trimming removed 7 bases at V and 6 bases at J, with 10 bases between. The CDR3 covers 11 residues. The CDR3 region has the DNA TGTGCCATCAACACAGGGAGCGAGCAGTACTTC. Protein: CAINTGSEQYF.

The table lists this clone with a count of one. The V gene is TRBV30, the J gene TRBJ1-2; D is possibly TRBD1 (5 bases). CDR1 and CDR2 from the germline V gene are GTSNPN and SVGIG (reference sequence). The CDR3 totals 13 residues. The CDR3 loop reads CAWVREDENGYTF. The DNA of the CDR3 is TGTGCTTGGGTCAGGGAGGATGAAAATGGCTACACCTTC. The full variable domain, its missing parts supplied by reference TRBV30 and TRBJ1-2, is SQTIHQWPATLVQPVGSPLSLECTVEGTSNPNLYWYRQAAGRGLQLLFYSVGIGQISSEVPQNLSASRPQDRQFILSSKKLLLSDSGFYLCAWVREDENGYTFGSGTRLTVV.

This chain links TRBV21-1 with TRBJ1-5; no DNA check was done on the table's D call, TRBD1. TRBV21-1 is labeled a pseudogene. This CDR3 is 16 amino acids long. The CDR3 bases are TGTGCCAGCAGCAAAGAGCAGGGGGCCAACAATCAGCCCCAGCATTTT. The encoded protein is CASSKEQGANNQPQHF.

The chain recombines TRBV11-2 with TRBJ1-3; maybe TRBD1 (6 bases). The CDR3 totals 16 residues. V lost 3 bases to trimming and J lost 0 bases, with 12 bases between them. Looked up from germline, CDR1 is SGHAT and CDR2 is FQNNGV. CDR3 nucleotide sequence: TGTGCCAGCAGCTTGGCCGGACAGTCCTCTGGAAACACCATATATTTT. Its protein product is CASSLAGQSSGNTIYF.

This chain uses TRBV18 with TRBJ2-5; a weak D match, TRBD2 (5 bases). In germline, CDR1 is KGHSH, CDR2 LQKENI. Trimming took off 3 bases at V and 5 bases at J, with 19 bases between the two ends. This CDR3 contains 16 residues. The CDR3 nucleotides read TGTGCCAGCTCACCTTCCCTGGATCTGAGAGGGGAGACCCAGTACTTC. Amino acid sequence: CASSPSLDLRGETQYF.

This chain links TRBV7-9 with TRBJ2-5, with 9 nucleotides matching TRBD1. The CDR3 has 17 amino acids. From germline, CDR1 is SEHNR and CDR2 FQNEAQ (reference sequence). V shed 3 bases, J shed 0 bases, and the junction held 8 bases outside the gene matches. The DNA for the CDR3 is TGTGCCAGCAGCTTTAACCCCGGGACAGGGAACCAAGAGACCCAGTACTTC. Translating gives CASSFNPGTGNQETQYF.

This clone came up once. The rearrangement links TRBV10-1 to TRBJ2-7, with D perhaps matching TRBD1 (6 bases). The CDR3 consists of 14 residues. The V gene's germline CDR1 is WNHNN and CDR2 SYGVQD (reference sequence). Trimming took 4 bases from V and 7 from J, leaving 17 bases between them. The CDR3 here is CASSASSRGYEQYF. The CDR3 nucleotides are TGCGCCAGCAGTGCGTCGTCCAGGGGATATGAGCAGTACTTC.